Included here is one T cell receptor beta chain sequence, with context. Authors' data handling: For nucleated cells, counts were estimated from reference gene primer amplification. Profiled with immunoSEQ multiplex PCR; TCRdb holds only in-frame clones, not every one. From that table come the V and J calls and clone size; the DNA was used to work out D and trimming. This table holds about 250,000 clones, around 88% found once. Everyone who took part was 18 to 89 years old, and they came from about two dozen US areas. The CDR3 runs 14 residues. With 4 bases removed from V and 1 base from J, the gap between germline ends came to 8 bases. Germline values: CDR1 LNHDA, CDR2 SQIVND (reference sequence). These data belong to a study of blood T cell repertoires in COVID-19. As for the study in general: In each case, the material was cDNA or gDNA derived from T cells, B-cell-depleted T cells, or PBMCs.

This TCR came from a man aged 35 to 55 who had recovered from COVID-19. The rearrangement joins TRBV19 to TRBJ1-5; D is unresolved. Input material: PBMCs or T cells enriched from blood (not recorded which). CDR3 in DNA: TGTGCCAGTAGTAAGCCAGGCAGCAATCAGCCCCAGCATTTT. This translates into CASSKPGSNQPQHF.